These 27 T cell receptor beta chains were all obtained from the same sample, sequenced in a study of tumor and adjacent non-tumor tissue in lung cancer. RNA was extracted from bulk tissue without any cell sorting. A modified ARM-PCR protocol with three rounds of nested PCR amplified TCRbeta. TCRdb fed the multiplex PCR reads into MiXCR, producing one record per CDR3 protein. The top ten hold about 39% of the sample, which has approximately 110,000 distinct CDR3 sequences, roughly 77% seen once. Sequencing was carried out using lung tumor tissue. Receptors were obtained from a woman aged 60-75 years with non-small cell lung cancer.

The CDR3 spells CSVEGTDSLSYNEQFF. In nucleotides, the CDR3 is TGCAGCGTTGAAGGTACGGACTCCCTATCCTACAATGAGCAGTTCTTC. The V gene is TRBV29-1, the J gene TRBJ2-1; D perhaps matches TRBD2 (5 bases). V gave up 1 base and J gave up 1 base, with 14 bases separating them. The germline gives CDR1 SQVTM, CDR2 ANQGSEA. This CDR3 is 16 amino acids long.

This clonotype was observed once. The chain recombines TRBV28 with TRBJ2-7; D may be TRBD2 (6 bases). There are 14 residues in the CDR3. CDR1 and CDR2 from the germline V gene are MDHEN and SYDVKM. V lost 5 bases and J 9 bases, leaving 20 bases between the germline ends. The DNA for the CDR3 is TGTGCCAGCAGTGGTGGAGGGATACTTCACGTGCAGTACTTC. This translates into CASSGGGILHVQYF. The full variable domain, its missing parts supplied by reference TRBV28 and TRBJ2-7, is DVKVTQSSRYLVKRTGEKVFLECVQDMDHENMFWYRQDPGLGLRLIYFSYDVKMKEKGDIPEGYSVSREKKERFSLILESASTNQTSMYLCASSGGGILHVQYFGPGTRLTVT.

The chain employs TRBV11-3 and TRBJ2-2; the D gene is possibly TRBD1 (6 bases). The CDR3 has 15 residues. The V end lost 1 base, the J end lost 7 bases, and 13 bases lay between the germline ends. Germline loops: CDR1 SGHNT, CDR2 YENEEA. CDR3 protein: CASSLVSRGCGELFF. As DNA, the CDR3 is TGTGCCAGCAGCTTAGTATCCAGGGGCTGCGGGGAGCTGTTTTTT.

The chain is built from TRBV28 and TRBJ1-6; no clear D. The CDR3 is 18 amino acids. Trimming stripped 6 bases from V and 0 bases from J, with 18 bases between. The V gene's germline CDR1 is MDHEN and CDR2 SYDVKM. CDR3 sequence: CASSLRGLSSSYNSPLHF. The CDR3 bases are TGTGCCAGCAGCCTCCGGGGTCTATCGAGCTCCTATAATTCACCCCTCCACTTT.

A word on this clonotype: A single base separates this from a much larger clone, so it may be a read error. The rearrangement uses TRBV28 and TRBJ2-1, with D possibly TRBD2 on 5 matching bases. The CDR3 contains 14 residues. Germline V gene lookup returns CDR1 MDHEN and CDR2 SYDVKM. CDR3 DNA: TGTGCCAGCAGTTTACGGACTGGTTCACATGAGCAGTTATTC. Its translation: CASSLRTGSHEQLF.

The rearrangement links TRBV11-3 to TRBJ2-1; TRBD1 is a possible D gene (7 bases). V dropped 9 bases and J dropped 6 bases, with 24 bases sitting between them. Per the germline V gene, CDR1 is SGHNT and CDR2 is YENEEA. This CDR3 has 16 residues. The CDR3 nucleotides are TGTGCCAGTAACTTCACCGACAGGGCGGGGTCCAATGAGCAGTTCTTC. It codes for CASNFTDRAGSNEQFF.

Comments on this clonotype: A much larger clone lies one base from this, so it may be a read error. J is TRBJ1-5 and V is TRBV6-1; the D gene is possibly TRBD2 (5 bases). The DNA end lines up better with TRBJ2-3; the J call may be wrong. The CDR3 runs to 12 residues. Germline loops: CDR1 MNHNS, CDR2 SASEGT. The CDR3 sequence: CASSLRGQPQYF. CDR3 DNA: TGTGCCAGCAGTCTTCGGGGTCAGCCCCAGTATTTT.

A single count supports this clonotype. Compared with germline, one end of the junction differs, possibly owing to a read error. The chain carries TRBV30 and TRBJ1-1; perhaps TRBD1 as D (5 bases). Germline V CDR1 and CDR2: GTSNPN, SVGIG (reference sequence). The CDR3 runs to 13 residues. CDR3 DNA sequence: TGTGCCTGGAGCGATGGGGGGAACATTGAAGCTTTCTTT. Translation gives CAWSDGGNIEAFF.

To note about this clonotype: A much larger clonotype is one base distant, so this may be a read error. The rearrangement uses TRBV4-3 and TRBJ2-5; the D gene is possibly TRBD2 (6 bases). The V gene's germline CDR1 is LGHNA and CDR2 YSLEER. The CDR3 consists of 14 residues. The CDR3 sequence: CSSSQGTGEETQYF. The CDR3 DNA is TGCTCCAGCAGCCAAGGAACGGGGGAGGAGACCCAGTACTTC.

Of note for this clonotype: A much more abundant neighbour one base away suggests this may be a read error. Given the absence of the conserved phenylalanine or tryptophan at the CDR3 end, a read error is likely. The chain combines TRBV6-2 or TRBV6-3 with TRBJ1-2; D is ambiguous. The ends were cut back, 7 bases at V and 2 bases at J, with 8 bases in the middle. The CDR3 runs 12 residues. Germline loops: CDR1 MNHEY, CDR2 SVGEGT. For the CDR3, the DNA is TGTGCCAGCAAGCCGGACAACTATGGCTACACCTAC. Protein: CASKPDNYGYTY.

Notes on this clonotype: One end of the junction fails to match germline, which may point to a read error. The chain links TRBV6-5 to TRBJ1-1; no clear D. CDR1 is MNHEY and CDR2 is SVGAGI in the germline V gene. This CDR3 is 13 amino acids long. The CDR3 region has the DNA TGCGCCAGCAGCTACCAAATCTGTCTCCAAGCTTTCTTT. The encoded protein is CASSYQICLQAFF.

As concerns this clonotype: A read error may be the cause here, since a much bigger clone is one base away. CDR3 nucleotide sequence: TGCGCCAGCAACCAAGAGTCCAGGGGGGACTATGGCTACACCTTC. Residues: CASNQESRGDYGYTF. The V gene is TRBV4-3, the J gene TRBJ1-2; 7 bases match TRBD1. This CDR3 comprises 15 residues. Germline assignment: CDR1 LGHNA and CDR2 YSLEER.

In the case of this clonotype: The junction departs from germline at one end; a sequencing error may be responsible. The genes are TRBV6-2 or TRBV6-3 and TRBJ2-1; 8 positions match TRBD1. CDR1 is MNHEY and CDR2 is SVGEGT in the germline V gene. The CDR3 extends over 15 amino acids. The CDR3 sequence: CASSYGQGAYNQKSF. CDR3 coding DNA: TGTGCCAGCAGTTACGGACAGGGCGCCTACAATCAGAAGTCCTTC.

On this clonotype itself: One end of the junction does not line up with germline, which may come from a read error. The J gene is TRBJ1-1, the V gene TRBV11-2; D ambiguous. CDR3 length: 15 residues. Germline V gene lookup returns CDR1 SGHAT and CDR2 FQNNGV. This CDR3 is CTSSLTPRLNAEALF. In nucleotides, the CDR3 is TGTACCAGCAGCTTGACCCCCCGACTAAACGCTGAAGCTCTCTTT.

Points on this clonotype: Since no conserved phenylalanine or tryptophan closes the CDR3, a read error is the likely cause. The rearrangement links TRBV11-2 to TRBJ1-6; D might be TRBD1 (5 bases). In germline, CDR1 is SGHAT, CDR2 FQNNGV. CDR3 length: 13 amino acids. The CDR3 loop reads CASSPRQFSPLHY. DNA of the CDR3: TGTGCGAGCAGCCCCCGACAGTTTTCACCCCTCCACTAT.

In regard to this clonotype: One junction end does not reproduce the germline sequence, and a read error may be involved. The chain recombines TRBV5-5 with TRBJ2-1, with TRBD2 identical over 10 bases. The CDR3 is made up of 15 amino acids. Germline V lookup: CDR1 SGHKS, CDR2 YYEKEE (reference sequence). The CDR3, as DNA: TGTGCCAGCAGGCTTCGAGTAGCGGGGGGCAATGATCAGTTCTTC. This gives the protein CASRLRVAGGNDQFF.

The rearrangement joins TRBV2 to TRBJ2-3, with D perhaps being TRBD1 or TRBD2 (6 bases each). The CDR3 totals 14 residues. V was shortened by 6 bases and J by 2 bases, with 12 bases between the two germline ends. Germline V gene lookup returns CDR1 SNHLY and CDR2 FYNNEI. The CDR3 DNA follows: TGTGCCAGCAGACTGGGGGGCCCCACAGATACGCAGTATTTT. This translates into CASRLGGPTDTQYF.

Notes on this clonotype: This CDR3 is missing its conserved last phenylalanine or tryptophan, likely due to a read error. The rearrangement links TRBV11-1 to TRBJ1-3, with TRBD1 as a possible D gene (6 bases). Germline CDR1 SGHAT, CDR2 FQDESV (reference sequence). V was cut by 7 bases and J by 2 bases, with 21 bases left in between. This CDR3 is 17 amino acids long. The CDR3 DNA reads as TGTGCCAGCAACAAGAGCGTGGGGGCCCACACTGGAAACACCATATATTTA. Its translation: CASNKSVGAHTGNTIYL.

The rearrangement joins TRBV28 to TRBJ2-1; the match to TRBD1 covers 9 bases. Trimming cost V 2 bases and J 15 bases; bases outside gene matches: 5. Germline V gives CDR1 MDHEN, CDR2 SYDVKM. The CDR3 extends over 12 amino acids. The CDR3, as DNA: TGTGCCAGCAGTTTAAGGGGACAGGGCGGGTTCTTC. Protein: CASSLRGQGGFF.

With regard to this clonotype: This may arise from a read error, as a much more abundant clone is one base away. The chain combines TRBV6-5 with TRBJ2-5; 8 bases match TRBD1. Germline CDR1 is MNHEY and CDR2 is SVGAGI. The CDR3 has 15 residues. The CDR3 is CPSSPDRGGTETQYF. For the CDR3, the DNA is TGTCCCAGCAGCCCCGACAGGGGAGGTACAGAGACCCAGTACTTC.

This clonotype was observed a few times. V and J are TRBV4-3 and TRBJ1-5; D unclear. V lost 1 base and J lost 1, with 11 bases in between. Germline V gene lookup returns CDR1 LGHNA and CDR2 YSLEER. This CDR3 has 16 residues. The DNA for the CDR3 is TGCGCCAGCAGCCAAGGGGTTTTCGGGAGCAATCAGCCCCAGCATTTT. Protein: CASSQGVFGSNQPQHF.

Ten or more counts support this clonotype. The CDR3 spells CSATSGWETDTQYF. Written as DNA, the CDR3 is TGCAGTGCCACAAGTGGGTGGGAGACAGATACGCAGTATTTT. This chain joins TRBV20-1 and TRBJ2-3, with TRBD2 as a possible D gene (5 bases). Trimming took 6 bases from V and 3 from J, leaving 16 bases between them. The CDR3 runs 14 residues. CDR1 DFQATT and CDR2 SNEGSKA come from the germline V gene (reference sequence).

The rearrangement joins TRBV10-3 to TRBJ1-1; 8 positions agree with TRBD1. This CDR3 region has 17 residues. Germline assignment: CDR1 ENHRY and CDR2 SYGVKD. V gave up 5 bases and J gave up 0 bases; unmatched junction bases: 11. The CDR3, as DNA: TGTGCCATCAGTAGCAGGGGGCGCGGGCGCATGAACACTGAAGCTTTCTTT. As protein: CAISSRGRGRMNTEAFF.

As for this clonotype: One junction end disagrees with the germline gene, perhaps due to a read error. The J gene is TRBJ2-3, the V gene TRBV11-3; 8 bases match TRBD2. Germline values: CDR1 SGHNT, CDR2 YENEEA. The CDR3 has 13 residues. The CDR3 here is CASKRDSGDTQCF. Here the CDR3 DNA reads TGTGCCAGCAAACGCGATAGCGGGGATACGCAGTGTTTT.

This clonotype came up a few times. One end of the junction varies from germline; a read error may be responsible. V and J are TRBV11-3 and TRBJ2-3, with D possibly TRBD2 on 6 matching bases. Germline lookup yields CDR1 SGHNT and CDR2 YENEEA. This CDR3 region has 15 residues. In DNA, the CDR3 is TGTGCCAACAGCCCCTCCGGGCAGGGAGGTCATACGCAATATTTT. This encodes CANSPSGQGGHTQYF. Looking up the rest from reference TRBV11-3 and TRBJ2-3 gives the full variable domain: EAGVVQSPRYKIIEKKQPVAFWCNPISGHNTLYWYLQNLGQGPELLIRYENEEAVDDSQLPKDRFSAERLKGVDSTLKIQPAELGDSAVYLCANSPSGQGGHTQYFGPGTRLTVL.

A word on this clonotype: This may stem from a read error, because a much larger clone lies one nucleotide away. The chain carries TRBV28 and TRBJ2-3, with 8 nucleotides matching TRBD1. In germline, CDR1 is MDHEN, CDR2 SYDVKM. This CDR3 comprises 14 residues. The CDR3 is CASSRGQGTDAQYF. The CDR3 nucleotides read TGTGCCAGCAGCCGTGGACAGGGTACAGATGCGCAGTATTTT. Together with reference TRBV28 and TRBJ2-3, the CDR3 gives the full variable domain: DVKVTQSSRYLVKRTGEKVFLECVQDMDHENMFWYRQDPGLGLRLIYFSYDVKMKEKGDIPEGYSVSREKKERFSLILESASTNQTSMYLCASSRGQGTDAQYFGPGTRLTVL.

Remarks on this clonotype: A read error may explain this, as a much larger clone is one base away. The chain links TRBV20-1 to TRBJ2-7; D might be TRBD1 or TRBD2, each matching 5 bases. Per the germline V gene, CDR1 is DFQATT and CDR2 is SNEGSKA (reference sequence). This CDR3 comprises 16 residues. CDR3 residues: CSVRDRAGTRVLEQYF. Here the CDR3 DNA reads TGCAGTGTTAGAGATCGGGCAGGGACGAGAGTCCTCGAGCAGTACTTC.